Listed below are T cell receptor beta chains from one sample, sequenced in a study of T-cell reconstitution after alpha-beta-depleted transplantation in children. TCRdb re-derived calls from the PCR reads in MiXCR, one entry per CDR3 protein. This table holds more than 550,000 distinct CDR3 sequences, approximately 10% found once. The starting material was PBMCs from the stem cell graft donor, obtained from the stem cell graft. The receptors originated from a human donor who donated a stem cell graft to a child with acute myeloid leukemia. The CDR3 runs from the conserved cysteine through the conserved F or W. Each record gives: V gene, J gene, clone size, CDR3 protein. Where a row states a size, it is once, few, many or the class of an expanded clone; other rows omit it.

V: TRBV29-1
J: TRBJ1-4
size: few
CDR3: CSGGSGREKLFF

V: TRBV28
J: TRBJ1-3
size: many
CDR3: CASSPRDRALSGNTIYF

V: TRBV7-3
J: TRBJ2-1
size: many
CDR3: CASSSGLAGGDNEQFF

V: TRBV5-1
J: TRBJ2-7
size: many
CDR3: CASSLFGEEESEQYF

V: TRBV27
J: TRBJ2-1
size: -
CDR3: CAGSLGGMVYEQFF

V: TRBV7-9
J: TRBJ2-7
size: -
CDR3: CASSSRNEGERYF

V: TRBV6-5
J: TRBJ1-2
size: many
CDR3: CASSPRLGQGSAYGYTF

V: TRBV6-2/TRBV6-3
J: TRBJ2-3
size: few
CDR3: CASSLQRLSGTSTDTQYF

V: TRBV28
J: TRBJ1-5
size: few
CDR3: CASLGVGTNQPQHF

V: TRBV7-3
J: TRBJ2-6
size: -
CDR3: CASSRQGANVLTF

V: TRBV6-1
J: TRBJ1-1
size: -
CDR3: CASRKGGTSGTEAFF

V: TRBV3-1
J: TRBJ2-1
size: -
CDR3: CASSQGLLAASGLNEQFF

V: TRBV6-1
J: TRBJ2-7
size: -
CDR3: CASSPSSSSYEQYF